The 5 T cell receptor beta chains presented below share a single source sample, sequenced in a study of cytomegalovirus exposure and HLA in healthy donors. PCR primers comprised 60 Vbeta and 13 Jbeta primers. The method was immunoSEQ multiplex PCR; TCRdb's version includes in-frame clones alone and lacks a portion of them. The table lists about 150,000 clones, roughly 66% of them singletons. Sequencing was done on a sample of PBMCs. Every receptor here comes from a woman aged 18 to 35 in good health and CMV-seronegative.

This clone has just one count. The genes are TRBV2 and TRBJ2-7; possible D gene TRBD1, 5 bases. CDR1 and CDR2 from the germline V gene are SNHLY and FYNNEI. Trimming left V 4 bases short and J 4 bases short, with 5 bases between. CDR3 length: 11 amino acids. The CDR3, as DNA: TGTGCCAGCAGTGGACAGTACGAGCAGTACTTC. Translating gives CASSGQYEQYF.

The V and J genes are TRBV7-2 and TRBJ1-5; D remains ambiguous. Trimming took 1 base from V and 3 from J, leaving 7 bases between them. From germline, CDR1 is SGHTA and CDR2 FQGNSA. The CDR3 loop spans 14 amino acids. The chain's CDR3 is CASSLGAHNQPQHF. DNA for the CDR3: TGTGCCAGCAGCTTAGGGGCCCACAATCAGCCCCAGCATTTT.

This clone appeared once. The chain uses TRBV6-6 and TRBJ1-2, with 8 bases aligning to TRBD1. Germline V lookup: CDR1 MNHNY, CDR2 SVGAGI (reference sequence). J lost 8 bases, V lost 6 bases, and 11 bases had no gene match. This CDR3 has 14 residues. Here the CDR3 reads CASSTLDRGGGYTF. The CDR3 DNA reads TGTGCCAGCAGCACCCTAGACAGGGGTGGGGGCTACACCTTC.

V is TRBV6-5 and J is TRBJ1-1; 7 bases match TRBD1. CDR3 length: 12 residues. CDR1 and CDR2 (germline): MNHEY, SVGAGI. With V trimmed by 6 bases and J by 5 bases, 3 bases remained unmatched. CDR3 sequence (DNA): TGTGCCAGCAGGACAGGGAGGACTGAAGCTTTCTTT. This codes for CASRTGRTEAFF.

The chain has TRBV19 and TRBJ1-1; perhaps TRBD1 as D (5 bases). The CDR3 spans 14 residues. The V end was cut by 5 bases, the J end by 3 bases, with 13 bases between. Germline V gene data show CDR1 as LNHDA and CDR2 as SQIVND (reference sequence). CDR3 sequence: CASSDDGGDTEAFF. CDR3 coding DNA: TGTGCCAGTAGTGATGACGGGGGGGACACTGAAGCTTTCTTT.